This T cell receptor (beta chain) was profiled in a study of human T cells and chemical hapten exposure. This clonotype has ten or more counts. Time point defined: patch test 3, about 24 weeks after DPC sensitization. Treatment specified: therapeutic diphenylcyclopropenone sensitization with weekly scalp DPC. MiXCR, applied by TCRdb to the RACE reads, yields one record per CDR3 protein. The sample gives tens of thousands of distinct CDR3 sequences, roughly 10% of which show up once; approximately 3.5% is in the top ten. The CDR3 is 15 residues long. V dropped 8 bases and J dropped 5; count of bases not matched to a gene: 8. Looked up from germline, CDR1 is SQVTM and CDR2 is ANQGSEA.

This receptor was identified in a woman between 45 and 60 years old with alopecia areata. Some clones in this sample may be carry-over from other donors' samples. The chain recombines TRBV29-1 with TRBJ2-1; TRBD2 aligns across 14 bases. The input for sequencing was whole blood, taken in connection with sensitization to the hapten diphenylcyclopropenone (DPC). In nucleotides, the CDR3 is TGCAGCATCAAGGGGACTAGCGGGGGCCACAATGAGCAGTTCTTC. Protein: CSIKGTSGGHNEQFF.